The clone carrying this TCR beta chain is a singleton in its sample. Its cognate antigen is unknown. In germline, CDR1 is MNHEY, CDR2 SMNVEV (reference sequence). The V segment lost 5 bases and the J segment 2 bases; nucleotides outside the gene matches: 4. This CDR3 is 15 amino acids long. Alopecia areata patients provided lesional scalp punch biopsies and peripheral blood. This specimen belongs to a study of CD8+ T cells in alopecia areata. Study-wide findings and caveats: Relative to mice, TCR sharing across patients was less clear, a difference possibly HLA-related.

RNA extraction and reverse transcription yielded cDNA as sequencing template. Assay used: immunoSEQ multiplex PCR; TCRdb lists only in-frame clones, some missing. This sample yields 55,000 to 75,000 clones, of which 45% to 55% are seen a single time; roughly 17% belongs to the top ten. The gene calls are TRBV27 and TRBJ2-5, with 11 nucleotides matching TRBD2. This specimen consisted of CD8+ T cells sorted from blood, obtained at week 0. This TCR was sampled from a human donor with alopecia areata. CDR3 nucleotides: TGTGCCAGCAGTGGAAGACTAGCGGGGCAAGAGACCCAGTACTTC. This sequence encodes CASSGRLAGQETQYF.